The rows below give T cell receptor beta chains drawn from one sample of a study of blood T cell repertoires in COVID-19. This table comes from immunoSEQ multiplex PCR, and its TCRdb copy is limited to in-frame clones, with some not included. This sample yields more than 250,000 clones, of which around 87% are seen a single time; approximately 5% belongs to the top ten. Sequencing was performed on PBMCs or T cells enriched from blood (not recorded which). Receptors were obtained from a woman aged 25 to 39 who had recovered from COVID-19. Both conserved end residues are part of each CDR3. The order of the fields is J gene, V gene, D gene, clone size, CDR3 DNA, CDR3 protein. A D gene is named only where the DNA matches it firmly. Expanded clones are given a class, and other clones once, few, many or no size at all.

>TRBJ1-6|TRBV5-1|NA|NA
TGCGCCAGCAGTTTTGGGCCGAGAGAGTTAGCACCCCTCCACTTT
CASSFGPRELAPLHF
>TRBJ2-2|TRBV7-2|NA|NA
TGTGCCAGCAGCCCTCGTGGGGGGACGAACACCGGGGAGCTGTTTTTT
CASSPRGGTNTGELFF
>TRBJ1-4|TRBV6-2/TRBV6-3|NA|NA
TGTGCCAGCAGTTACACCGGTGGCAGGTTGGGCGAAAAACTGTTTTTT
CASSYTGGRLGEKLFF
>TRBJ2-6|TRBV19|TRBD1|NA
TGTGCCAGTAGTAGTGAAGGGGGCCCTGGGGCCAACGTCCTGACTTTC
CASSSEGGPGANVLTF
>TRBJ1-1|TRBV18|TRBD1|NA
TGTGCCAGCTCACTGGGACAGATGAACACTGAAGCTTTCTTT
CASSLGQMNTEAFF
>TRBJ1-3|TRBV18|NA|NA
TGTGCCAGCTCACCATCCACGGGGAGCTCTGGAAACACCATATATTTT
CASSPSTGSSGNTIYF
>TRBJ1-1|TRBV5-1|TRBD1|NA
TGCGCCAGCAGCCTGAGGACAGGCCAGAACACTGAAGCTTTCTTT
CASSLRTGQNTEAFF
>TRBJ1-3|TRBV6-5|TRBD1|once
TGTGCCAGCAGAACACAGGGGGCCGACGGAAACACCATATATTTT
CASRTQGADGNTIYF
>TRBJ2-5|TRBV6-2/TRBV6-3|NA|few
TGTGCCAGCAGCCTTCGTCCACAGGACCTCGTTAATAAGGGGACCCAGTACTTC
CASSLRPQDLVNKGTQYF
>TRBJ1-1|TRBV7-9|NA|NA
TGTGCCAGCAGCACCTACAGGAACACTGAAGCTTTCTTT
CASSTYRNTEAFF
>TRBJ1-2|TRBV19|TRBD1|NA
TGTGCCAGTAGTATAACCCGGACAGGGGGCAGAGATGGCTACACCTTC
CASSITRTGGRDGYTF
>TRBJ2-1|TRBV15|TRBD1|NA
TGTGCCACCAGCAGTTCGGACAGGTTCCATGAGCAGTTCTTC
CATSSSDRFHEQFF
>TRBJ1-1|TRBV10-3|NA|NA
TGTGCCATCAGTGGCCGGGAAGACAACACTGAAGCTTTCTTT
CAISGREDNTEAFF
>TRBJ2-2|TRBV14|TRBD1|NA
TGTGCCAGCAGCCGTCGGACAGGGGGCACCGGGGAGCTGTTTTTT
CASSRRTGGTGELFF
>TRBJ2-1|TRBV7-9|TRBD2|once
TGTGCCAGCAGCCCTAGCGGGGGGGCCGGTGAGCAGTTCTTC
CASSPSGGAGEQFF
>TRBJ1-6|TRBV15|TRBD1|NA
TGTGCCACCAGCATTATCGACAGGGGAAATTCACCCCTCCACTTT
CATSIIDRGNSPLHF
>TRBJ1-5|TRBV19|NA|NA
TGTGCCAGTAGACCGGACACCCTAGGGGGAATGGATCAGCCCCAGCATTTT
CASRPDTLGGMDQPQHF
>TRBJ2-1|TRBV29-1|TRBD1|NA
TGCAGCGTTAGGGACAGCTCCTACAATGAGCAGTTCTTC
CSVRDSSYNEQFF
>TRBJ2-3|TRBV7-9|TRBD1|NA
TGTGCCAGCAGCTTAGAAGGGACAGGGGGCAACCCTATGAATACGCAGTATTTT
CASSLEGTGGNPMNTQYF
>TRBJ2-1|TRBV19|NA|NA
TGTGCCAGTACCTCTAGGCCAGGGTCCTACAATGAGCAGTTCTTC
CASTSRPGSYNEQFF
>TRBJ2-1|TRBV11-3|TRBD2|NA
TGTGCCAGCAGCTCCTCACGGGGGGGAACCTACAATGAGCAGTTCTTC
CASSSSRGGTYNEQFF
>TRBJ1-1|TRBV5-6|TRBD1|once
TGTGCCAGCAGCTTTGAACAGGGGGGGACTGAAGCTTTCTTT
CASSFEQGGTEAFF
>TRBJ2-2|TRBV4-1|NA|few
TGCGCCAGCAGCCCCCTAGGGGGGGTCTGGGCCGGGGAGCTGTTTTTT
CASSPLGGVWAGELFF
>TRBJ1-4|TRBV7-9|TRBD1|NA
TGTGCCAGCAGCTTAGGACAGGGGTTAGACGAAAAACTGTTTTTT
CASSLGQGLDEKLFF
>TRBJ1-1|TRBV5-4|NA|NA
TGTGCCAGCAGCTTGGAAGGCGGGAGGAACACTGAAGCTTTCTTT
CASSLEGGRNTEAFF
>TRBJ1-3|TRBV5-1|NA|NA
TGCGCCAGCAGCCAGACAGCCGGAAACACCATATATTTT
CASSQTAGNTIYF
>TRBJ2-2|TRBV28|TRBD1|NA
TGTGCCAGCAGCCGTGGACAGGGGGCGGCCGGGGAGCTGTTTTTT
CASSRGQGAAGELFF
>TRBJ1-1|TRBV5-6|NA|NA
TGTGCCAGCAGCTTGGGGGGAGAGGTAGGGTACACTGAAGCTTTCTTT
CASSLGGEVGYTEAFF
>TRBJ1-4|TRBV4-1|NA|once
TGCGCCAGCAGCCAAACCCTCACCGGGGGTTCGGATGAAAAACTGTTTTTT
CASSQTLTGGSDEKLFF
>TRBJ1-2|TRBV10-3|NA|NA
TGTGCCATCAGTGGTGGGACACCTACTAGGTGGGGTGGCTACACCTTC
CAISGGTPTRWGGYTF
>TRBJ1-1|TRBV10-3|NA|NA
TGTGCCATCAGTGAGTCTCTTGGGGGGGGCTCCACTGAAGCTTTCTTT
CAISESLGGGSTEAFF
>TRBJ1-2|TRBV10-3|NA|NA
TGTGCCATCTCGTATGAATATCAGGGGACTAACTATGGCTACACCTTC
CAISYEYQGTNYGYTF
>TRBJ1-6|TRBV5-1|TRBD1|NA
TGCGCCAGCAGCTCCCGGGACAGTAATAATTCACCCCTCCACTTT
CASSSRDSNNSPLHF
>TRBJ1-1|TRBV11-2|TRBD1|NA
TGTGCCAGCAGCGGGCAGGGGGCAGGCACTGAAGCTTTCTTT
CASSGQGAGTEAFF
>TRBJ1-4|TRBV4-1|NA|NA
TGCGCCAGCAGCCAACCGTGGCGCGGGAATGAAAAACTGTTTTTT
CASSQPWRGNEKLFF
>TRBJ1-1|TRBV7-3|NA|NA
TGTGCCAGCAGCTTTAGGGAGGGCACTGAAGCTTTCTTT
CASSFREGTEAFF
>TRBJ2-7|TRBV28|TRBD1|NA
TGTGCCAGCAGTTATGACAGGGAAGAGGACGAGCAGTACTTC
CASSYDREEDEQYF
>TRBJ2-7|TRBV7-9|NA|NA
TGTGCCAGCAGCTCGGAGCAGTTTTACGAGCAGTACTTC
CASSSEQFYEQYF
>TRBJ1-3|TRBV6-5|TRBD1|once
TGTGCCAGCAGTTCCGGGGACAGGGATGGAAACACCATATATTTT
CASSSGDRDGNTIYF
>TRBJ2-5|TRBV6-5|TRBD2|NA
TGTGCCAGCAGTTACGCGGGGGTCCAACAAGAGACCCAGTACTTC
CASSYAGVQQETQYF
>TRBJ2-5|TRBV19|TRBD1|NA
TGTGCCAGTAGGATTACAGGGGGCGGAGAGACCCAGTACTTC
CASRITGGGETQYF
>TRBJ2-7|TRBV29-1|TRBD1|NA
TGCAGCGTGGGGGACAGTGACGAGCAGTACTTC
CSVGDSDEQYF
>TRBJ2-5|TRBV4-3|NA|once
TGCGCCAGCAGCCGCAACCTCAGGGGAGAGACCCAGTACTTC
CASSRNLRGETQYF
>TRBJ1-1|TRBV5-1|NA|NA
TGCGCCAGCAGCTTGAGTGAGGGAGCGAACACTGAAGCTTTCTTT
CASSLSEGANTEAFF